This TCR beta chain is drawn from a study of response to subunit inactivated influenza vaccine. Via MiXCR, TCRdb re-called the RT-PCR reads, giving one row per CDR3 protein. Among about 500,000 distinct CDR3 sequences listed, approximately 15% were seen once. General observations from the study: Each seasonal influenza vaccination, the authors suggested, recruits few new T cells.

V shed 3 bases, J shed 1 base, and the junction held 3 bases outside the gene matches. This CDR3 contains 15 residues. About this clonotype itself: Antigen unknown.

J is TRBJ2-3 and V is TRBV12-3 or TRBV12-4, with 8 bases identical to TRBD2. The source material was CD4+ T cells sorted from PBMCs, sampled about 23 months after vaccination. The sequence was obtained from a man aged 45-69 years who received an inactivated influenza vaccine. CDR3 amino acids: CASSFRGLGTDTQYF. CDR3 coding DNA: TGTGCCAGCAGTTTTAGGGGACTAGGCACAGATACGCAGTATTTT.